Reported below is one TCR beta chain. Its antigen is still unknown. This sample is drawn from a study of cytomegalovirus exposure and HLA in healthy donors. Study at large: The platform used for the 100 to 150 validation repertoires matched that of the roughly 720 first-cohort repertoires, a later analysis reported.

Repertoires were generated with immunoSEQ multiplex PCR, while TCRdb's copy carries only in-frame clones and drops some. The table has approximately 120,000 clones, roughly 95% seen once; the top ten hold less than 2%. Regarding the study as a whole: CMV antigen specificity of a few CMV-associated chains was confirmed in vitro. Using the classifier, cytomegalovirus status was reportedly diagnosed with high specificity and sensitivity.

V dropped 0 bases and J dropped 7 bases, with 14 bases sitting between them. This CDR3 contains 15 residues. CDR1 and CDR2 (germline): KGHSH, LQKENI. This TCR derives from a man younger than 35 in good health and CMV-seronegative. Sample: PBMCs. The chain carries TRBV18 and TRBJ2-3; tentatively, D is TRBD2 (6 bases). CDR3 sequence (DNA): TGTGCCAGCTCACCACCGGAGGGCCAAGGAAATACGCAGTATTTT. It encodes CASSPPEGQGNTQYF.